These T cell receptor beta chains were read from a single sample in a study of blood T cells in healthy people across ages. TCRdb ran MiXCR on the 5' RACE reads and lists one entry per CDR3 protein. The sample records some 700,000 distinct CDR3 sequences, about 20% being singletons. Material: blood. The receptors shown here come from a man aged 65-85 years in good health. The CDR3 runs from the conserved cysteine through the conserved F or W. The D gene is left open where the match is weak. For some rows the clone size is stated as once, few or many, or as a class when expanded; others skip it.

V gene	D gene	J gene	clone size	CDR3 protein	CDR3 DNA
TRBV12-3/TRBV12-4	.	TRBJ2-3	.	CASSSREEGADAQYF	TGTGCCAGCAGTTCCCGTGAGGAGGGGGCAGATGCGCAGTATTTT
TRBV7-9	.	TRBJ1-1	.	CVSSPGPNTEAFF	TGTGTCAGCAGCCCGGGACCGAACACTGAAGCTTTCTTT
TRBV11-2	.	TRBJ1-1	few	CASSFPWEVNTEAFF	TGTGCCAGCAGCTTCCCCTGGGAAGTGAACACTGAAGCTTTCTTT
TRBV20-1	.	TRBJ2-1	.	CSASAGAPYNEQFF	TGCAGTGCTAGTGCGGGGGCCCCCTACAATGAGCAGTTCTTC
TRBV11-2	.	TRBJ2-1	few	CASSLDRLTPNEQFF	TGTGCCAGCAGCTTAGATCGTCTCACCCCCAATGAGCAGTTCTTC
TRBV20-1	TRBD1	TRBJ1-2	few	CSARAGTGGYGYTF	TGCAGTGCTAGAGCGGGGACAGGGGGATATGGCTACACCTTC
TRBV4-2	TRBD2	TRBJ2-7	few	CASSQIAGSSYEQYF	TGTGCCAGCAGCCAAATAGCGGGGAGCTCCTACGAGCAGTACTTC
TRBV7-9	.	TRBJ1-2	few	CASSFETHYGYTF	TGTGCCAGCAGCTTCGAGACACACTATGGCTACACCTTC
TRBV6-6	.	TRBJ1-2	.	CASSYSQPGYTF	TGTGCCAGCAGTTACTCTCAGCCTGGCTACACCTTC
TRBV29-1	.	TRBJ1-4	.	CSGTVFGEKLFF	TGCAGCGGGACAGTCTTTGGGGAAAAACTGTTTTTT
TRBV28	TRBD2	TRBJ2-7	.	CIAGDQYEQYF	TGTATAGCGGGGGACCAGTACGAGCAGTACTTC
TRBV20-1	TRBD2	TRBJ2-3	.	CSARGEYF	TGCAGTGCGCGGGGGGAGTATTTT
TRBV28	.	TRBJ2-3	.	CATSSLGRGTDTQYF	TGTGCCACCAGCAGTTTGGGGAGAGGCACAGATACGCAGTATTTT
TRBV27	.	TRBJ1-2	.	CASSLNKGYGYTF	TGTGCCAGCAGTTTAAATAAGGGCTATGGCTACACCTTC
TRBV19	TRBD1	TRBJ1-3	few	CASSRGTGTGNTIYF	TGTGCCAGTAGCCGCGGGACAGGGACTGGAAACACCATATATTTT
TRBV20-1	TRBD2	TRBJ2-5	few	CSASGTSKETQYF	TGCAGTGCTAGTGGGACTAGTAAAGAGACCCAGTACTTC
TRBV28	TRBD2	TRBJ2-7	.	CASSFSTSGRVEQYF	TGTGCCAGCAGTTTTTCTACTAGCGGGAGGGTCGAGCAGTACTTC
TRBV14	.	TRBJ2-7	many	CASSLIRSPYEQYF	TGTGCCAGCAGCCTTATAAGGTCCCCTTACGAGCAGTACTTC
TRBV7-2	.	TRBJ1-2	few	CASSAERTNYGYTF	TGTGCCAGCAGCGCCGAAAGGACTAACTATGGCTACACCTTC
TRBV5-1	.	TRBJ2-3	few	CASNLGGDTRGTDTQYF	TGCGCCAGCAACTTGGGCGGGGACACAAGAGGCACAGATACGCAGTATTTT
TRBV25-1	.	TRBJ1-3	.	CASSPWDTLTGNTIYF	TGTGCCAGCAGTCCTTGGGACACCCTCACTGGAAACACCATATATTTT
TRBV6-5	.	TRBJ1-1	.	CASSNRGAGLMNTEAFF	TGTGCCAGCAGTAACCGGGGTGCGGGCCTAATGAACACTGAAGCTTTCTTT
TRBV29-1	TRBD2	TRBJ2-3	many	CSAPGGLDTQYF	TGCAGCGCCCCGGGGGGGCTCGATACGCAGTATTTT
TRBV25-1	TRBD2	TRBJ2-1	few	CASGPSGSYNEQFF	TGTGCCAGCGGGCCTAGCGGCTCCTACAATGAGCAGTTCTTC
TRBV4-2	.	TRBJ2-1	.	CASSQGPVSSYNEQFF	TGTGCCAGCAGCCAAGGACCGGTCTCCTCCTACAATGAGCAGTTCTTC
TRBV5-1	.	TRBJ2-2	few	CASSLGVRLNTGELFF	TGCGCCAGCAGCTTGGGGGTCCGACTGAACACCGGGGAGCTGTTTTTT
TRBV12-3/TRBV12-4	.	TRBJ2-6	.	CASSGLGANVLTF	TGTGCCAGCAGTGGGTTGGGAGCCAACGTCCTGACTTTC
TRBV28	TRBD2	TRBJ2-3	.	CASSLPPRLAGVTDTQYF	TGTGCCAGCAGTTTACCGCCACGCTTAGCGGGGGTCACAGATACGCAGTATTTT
TRBV6-6	TRBD1	TRBJ2-7	.	CASSPTGGNEQYF	TGTGCCAGCAGCCCGACAGGGGGGAACGAGCAGTACTTC
TRBV28	.	TRBJ2-5	.	CASSSQWGYGETQYF	TGTGCCAGCAGTTCCCAGTGGGGCTATGGGGAGACCCAGTACTTC
TRBV28	.	TRBJ2-3	.	CASSLRSPSTDTQYF	TGTGCCAGCAGTTTACGGAGCCCCAGCACAGATACGCAGTATTTT
TRBV29-1	.	TRBJ2-5	.	CSVWAQETQYF	TGCAGCGTTTGGGCTCAGGAGACCCAGTACTTC
TRBV29-1	.	TRBJ1-2	.	CSVGDLDYGYTF	TGCAGCGTTGGAGATCTTGACTATGGCTACACCTTC
TRBV5-6	.	TRBJ1-4	.	CASSWVKGEGEKLFF	TGTGCCAGCAGCTGGGTCAAGGGCGAGGGTGAAAAACTGTTTTTT
TRBV2	.	TRBJ2-5	.	CASRTDRRVRETQYF	TGTGCCAGCAGAACAGACAGGCGGGTAAGAGAGACCCAGTACTTC
TRBV6-1	TRBD2	TRBJ2-2	.	CASSPPGLAGVGELFF	TGTGCCAGCAGCCCCCCCGGACTAGCGGGAGTCGGGGAGCTGTTTTTT
TRBV10-3	TRBD1	TRBJ1-2	.	CAISESRGRADGYTF	TGTGCCATCAGTGAATCGAGGGGGCGAGCGGACGGCTACACCTTC
TRBV20-1	TRBD1	TRBJ2-5	.	CSARETGKETQYF	TGCAGTGCTAGAGAGACAGGGAAAGAGACCCAGTACTTC
TRBV5-1	.	TRBJ2-2	.	CASSLIQNTGELFF	TGCGCCAGCAGCTTGATCCAGAACACCGGGGAGCTGTTTTTT
TRBV18	.	TRBJ1-3	few	CASSRVPASGDSGNTIYF	TGTGCCAGCTCACGGGTCCCGGCGTCAGGCGACTCTGGAAACACCATATATTTT